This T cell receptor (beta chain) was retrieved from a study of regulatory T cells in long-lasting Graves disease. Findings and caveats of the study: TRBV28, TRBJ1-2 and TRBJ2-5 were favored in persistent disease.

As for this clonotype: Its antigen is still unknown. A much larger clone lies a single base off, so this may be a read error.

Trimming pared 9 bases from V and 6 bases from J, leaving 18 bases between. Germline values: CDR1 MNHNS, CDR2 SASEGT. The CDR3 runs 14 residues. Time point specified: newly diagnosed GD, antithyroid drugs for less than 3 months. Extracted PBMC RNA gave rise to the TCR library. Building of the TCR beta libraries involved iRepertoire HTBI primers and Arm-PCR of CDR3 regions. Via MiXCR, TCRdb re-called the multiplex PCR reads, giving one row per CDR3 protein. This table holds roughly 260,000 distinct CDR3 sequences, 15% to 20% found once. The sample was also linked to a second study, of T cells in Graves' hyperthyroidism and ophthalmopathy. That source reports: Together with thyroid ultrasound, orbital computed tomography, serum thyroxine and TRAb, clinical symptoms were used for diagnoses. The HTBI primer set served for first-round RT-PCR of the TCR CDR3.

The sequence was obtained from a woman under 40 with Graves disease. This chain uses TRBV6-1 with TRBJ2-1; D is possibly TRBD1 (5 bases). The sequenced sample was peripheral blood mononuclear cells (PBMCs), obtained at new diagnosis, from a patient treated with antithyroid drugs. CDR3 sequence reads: CASNGRDWGNEQFF. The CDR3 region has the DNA TGTGCCAGTAATGGCAGGGATTGGGGCAATGAGCAGTTCTTC.